The 32 T cell receptor beta chains below come from one sample, sequenced in a study of T and B cells in COVID-19 patients. From blood, about 240-550 ng of genomic DNA served as TRB template. BIOMED2 TRB-A/B primer pools were used in multiplex TRB PCR. MiXCR, applied by TCRdb to the multiplex PCR reads, yields one record per CDR3 protein. The top ten hold about a sixth of the sample, which has 6,000 to 9,000 distinct CDR3 sequences, 20% to 30% seen once. Material for sequencing was blood. These TCRs come from a human donor with active COVID-19.

This clonotype ranks as medium-sized (0.01 to 0.1%). The chain combines TRBV19 with TRBJ1-1; D uncertain. Trimming stripped 5 bases from V and 7 bases from J, with 17 bases between. CDR1 and CDR2 from the germline V gene are LNHDA and SQIVND (reference sequence). The CDR3 has 14 residues. DNA of the CDR3: TGTGCCAGTAGTCTCCTTAACGTTGGTGATGAAGCTTTCTTT. Translating gives CASSLLNVGDEAFF.

This clonotype ranks as medium-sized. The gene calls are TRBV19 and TRBJ2-7; D may correspond to TRBD1 or TRBD2 (5 bases each). This CDR3 region has 15 residues. Germline values: CDR1 LNHDA, CDR2 SQIVND (reference sequence). V was clipped by 5 bases and J by 4 bases, with 18 bases between them. The CDR3 coding sequence is TGTGCCAGTAGTCCCTGGGGACGGGACCATTACGAGCAGTACTTC. It is translated as CASSPWGRDHYEQYF.

This clonotype is labeled as medium-sized. J is TRBJ2-1 and V is TRBV19, with TRBD2 matching over 9 bases. Germline CDR1 reads LNHDA; CDR2 reads SQIVND (reference sequence). The trim removed 3 bases at V and 2 bases at J, leaving 14 bases unmatched. This CDR3 has 19 residues. For the CDR3, the DNA is TGTGCCAGTAGTATCCTATACTCTACTAGCGGGCCGACCTACAATGAGCAGTTCTTC. Protein product: CASSILYSTSGPTYNEQFF.

This clonotype occurred a few times. This chain connects TRBV6-6 to TRBJ2-7; weak D call: TRBD1 (6 bases). The CDR3 runs to 16 residues. In germline, CDR1 is MNHNY, CDR2 SVGAGI (reference sequence). The V and J ends lost 4 bases and 0 bases respectively, with 16 bases between them. CDR3 amino acids: CASSSRTASGSYEQYF. The CDR3 DNA is TGTGCCAGCAGTTCCCGGACAGCATCAGGCTCCTACGAGCAGTACTTC.

This clonotype qualifies as medium-sized. The rearrangement links TRBV5-6 to TRBJ2-6; D is unclear. The CDR3 extends over 13 amino acids. V was pared by 2 bases and J by 4 bases, with 4 bases between. The germline V gene encodes CDR1 SGHDT and CDR2 YYEEEE. CDR3: CASSLPGANVLTF. CDR3 sequence (DNA): TGTGCCAGCAGCTTACCCGGGGCCAACGTCCTGACTTTC. The whole variable domain, filled in from reference TRBV5-6 and TRBJ2-6, reads DAGVTQSPTHLIKTRGQQVTLRCSPKSGHDTVSWYQQALGQGPQFIFQYYEEEERQRGNFPDRFSGHQFPNYSSELNVNALLLGDSALYLCASSLPGANVLTFGAGSRLTVL.

J is TRBJ2-7 and V is TRBV6-2 or TRBV6-3, with TRBD1 matching 7 bases. From germline, CDR1 is MNHEY and CDR2 SVGEGT. The CDR3 has 15 residues. After removal of 3 bases from V and 4 bases from J, the junction contained 9 bases not matched to a gene. The CDR3 nucleotides are TGTGCCAGCAGTTATCCGGGACAGCCCCTTTACGAGCAGTACTTC. Translated: CASSYPGQPLYEQYF.

The table lists this clonotype with a few counts. The genes are TRBV4-2 and TRBJ2-1; possible D gene TRBD2, 7 bases. The CDR3 length is 15 residues. Trimming cost V 0 bases and J 5 bases, with 11 bases left between them. Germline V gene lookup returns CDR1 LGHNA and CDR2 YNFKEQ. The CDR3 loop is CASSQEGGRDNEQFF. The CDR3, as DNA: TGTGCCAGCAGCCAAGAAGGGGGGAGGGACAATGAGCAGTTCTTC.

By share of the sample, this clonotype is medium-sized. The chain carries TRBV27 and TRBJ2-7, with 8 bases identical to TRBD1. This CDR3 comprises 13 residues. CDR1 is MNHEY and CDR2 is SMNVEV in the germline V gene (reference sequence). The V segment lost 0 bases and the J segment 6 bases; nucleotides outside the gene matches: 1. CDR3 region: CASSLSDRVEQYF. The CDR3 nucleotides are TGTGCCAGCAGTTTATCGGACAGGGTCGAGCAGTACTTC.

The CDR3 loop is CASSAGGQETQYF. The CDR3 nucleotides are TGTGCCAGCAGTGCGGGGGGGCAAGAGACCCAGTACTTC. The genes are TRBV6-1 and TRBJ2-5, with 8 bases lining up with TRBD2. Germline CDR1 is MNHNS and CDR2 is SASEGT. The CDR3 sequence is 13 residues long. Unmatched junction bases numbered 0, after V lost 4 bases and J lost 2 bases.

J is TRBJ1-2 and V is TRBV11-2; possibly TRBD1 for D (6 bases). V lost 3 bases and J 2 bases, leaving 7 bases between the germline ends. The CDR3 has 13 amino acids. The germline V gene encodes CDR1 SGHAT and CDR2 FQNNGV. As DNA, the CDR3 is TGTGCCAGCAGCTTGGGGGCGAACTATGGCTACACCTTC. Translating gives CASSLGANYGYTF.

This clonotype was recorded at least ten times. The genes are TRBV12-3 or TRBV12-4 and TRBJ1-6; D is possibly TRBD1 (5 bases). V dropped 6 bases and J dropped 13 bases, with 22 bases sitting between them. CDR3 size: 15 residues. Here the CDR3 reads CASRLDGTARTPLHF. For the CDR3, the DNA is TGTGCCAGCAGACTAGACGGGACCGCAAGAACTCCCCTCCACTTT.

This clonotype was seen a few times. V gene TRBV5-1 combines with J gene TRBJ1-2; 8 bases fit TRBD1. V shed 4 bases, J shed 7 bases, and the junction held 3 bases outside the gene matches. Looked up from germline, CDR1 is SGHRS and CDR2 is YFSETQ. The CDR3 runs 12 residues. CDR3 coding DNA: TGCGCCAGCAGCCCCGGACAGGGTGGCTACACCTTC. Translated: CASSPGQGGYTF.

V usage is TRBV13 and J usage is TRBJ2-1, with a possible D match to TRBD1 (6 bases). The V gene lost 8 bases and the J gene lost 4 bases, with 15 bases spanning the gap. The CDR3 sequence is 14 residues long. CDR1 PRHDT and CDR2 FYEKMQ come from the germline V gene (reference sequence). In DNA form, the CDR3 reads TGTGCCAGCTCCCCGGGCAGGGGTTACAATGAGCAGTTCTTC. Its protein is CASSPGRGYNEQFF.

The chain recombines TRBV10-3 with TRBJ2-3; TRBD2 matches at 15 bases. Germline V gene lookup returns CDR1 ENHRY and CDR2 SYGVKD. V trimming: 5 bases; J trimming: 7 bases; junction bases outside the gene matches: 4. The CDR3 spans 15 residues. CDR3 coding DNA: TGTGCCATCAGTTCCGGACTAGCGGGAGGGAATACGCAGTATTTT. Translated, it gives CAISSGLAGGNTQYF.

By share, this clonotype ranks as medium-sized (0.01 to 0.1%). The chain's CDR3 is CASSDRANTGELFF. As DNA, the CDR3 is TGTGCCAGTAGTGACAGGGCGAACACCGGGGAGCTGTTTTTT. The chain combines TRBV6-5 with TRBJ2-2, with TRBD1 matching over 7 bases. V shed 9 bases and J 0 bases; nucleotides not matched to a gene: 4. The CDR3 has 14 residues. The V gene's germline CDR1 is MNHEY and CDR2 SVGAGI.

This clonotype rates as medium-sized. The gene calls are TRBV19 and TRBJ2-3; the D gene is possibly TRBD1 (6 bases). This CDR3 spans 15 amino acids. Trimming removed 2 bases from V and 4 bases from J, with 13 bases in between. CDR1 and CDR2 from the germline V gene are LNHDA and SQIVND (reference sequence). The CDR3 loop reads CASSISGVGADTQYF. The CDR3 bases are TGTGCCAGTAGTATATCAGGGGTAGGCGCAGATACGCAGTATTTT.

This rearrangement joins TRBV4-3 to TRBJ2-7; 8 nucleotides align to TRBD1. Trimming cost V 1 base and J 3 bases; bases outside gene matches: 2. Germline V gives CDR1 LGHNA, CDR2 YSLEER. The CDR3 contains 14 residues. As DNA, the CDR3 is TGCGCCAGCAGCCAAGGGACAGGGCTCTACGAGCAGTACTTC. This translates into CASSQGTGLYEQYF.

This clonotype was recorded a few times. The J gene is TRBJ2-7, the V gene TRBV21-1. TRBV21-1 is described as a pseudogene. The CDR3 spans 13 residues. The CDR3, as DNA: TGTGCCAGCAGCAAAGACAAAACCTACGAGCAGTACTTC. The encoded protein is CASSKDKTYEQYF.

The chain uses TRBV19 and TRBJ2-1; 14 bases agree with TRBD2. The CDR3 totals 17 residues. Trimming cost V 4 bases and J 3 bases; bases outside gene matches: 5. The germline V gene has CDR1 LNHDA and CDR2 SQIVND (reference sequence). CDR3 in amino acids: CASSTGLAGGDYNEQFF. CDR3 bases: TGTGCCAGTAGTACAGGACTAGCGGGAGGAGACTACAATGAGCAGTTCTTC.

This sequence joins TRBV20-1 and TRBJ2-3; 11 positions match TRBD2. The ends lost 3 bases at V and 7 bases at J; junction bases unmatched: 6. The CDR3 spans 14 residues. Germline-derived CDR1 and CDR2 are DFQATT and SNEGSKA (reference sequence). As DNA, the CDR3 is TGCAGTGCTAGGGCTAGCGGGGGGTTTCATACGCAGTATTTT. Amino acids: CSARASGGFHTQYF.

The rearrangement uses TRBV12-3 or TRBV12-4 and TRBJ2-1; D may be TRBD1 (6 bases). V shed 8 bases and J shed 0 bases, with 26 bases lying between them. The CDR3 is made up of 19 amino acids. The CDR3 is CASGHGRDTFIYSYNEQFF. The CDR3 region has the DNA TGTGCCAGCGGACACGGCCGGGACACCTTTATTTACTCCTACAATGAGCAGTTCTTC.

V is TRBV6-5 and J is TRBJ1-3; D possibly corresponds to TRBD1 (5 bases). Germline loops: CDR1 MNHEY, CDR2 SVGAGI. The CDR3 runs 15 residues. V lost 6 bases and J lost 0, with 12 bases in between. The CDR3 DNA follows: TGTGCCAGCAGACCCTCGACAGACTCTGGAAACACCATATATTTT. It codes for CASRPSTDSGNTIYF.

This chain uses TRBV14 with TRBJ2-1; TRBD1 matches 7 bases. CDR1 is SGHDN and CDR2 is FVKESK in the germline V gene. The J segment lost 7 bases and the V segment lost 1 base, leaving 13 bases of the junction unmatched. The CDR3 runs 17 residues. The CDR3 sequence: CASSQGLGTVPRNEQFF. CDR3 nucleotides: TGTGCCAGCAGCCAAGGACTCGGGACAGTGCCCCGAAATGAGCAGTTCTTC.

The chain carries TRBV12-3 or TRBV12-4 and TRBJ1-1; D may be TRBD1 (6 bases). The CDR3 has 13 amino acids. The V gene lost 3 bases and the J gene lost 7 bases, with 12 bases spanning the gap. The CDR3 spells CASSFGRDNEAFF. DNA for the CDR3: TGTGCCAGCAGTTTCGGCAGGGACAATGAAGCTTTCTTT.

This clonotype has a handful of counts. The chain is built from TRBV6-2 or TRBV6-3 and TRBJ1-2, with 7 bases lining up with TRBD1. The CDR3 contains 15 residues. V shed 5 bases and J 8 bases; nucleotides not matched to a gene: 14. Germline V CDR1 and CDR2: MNHEY, SVGEGT. The DNA for the CDR3 is TGTGCCAGCAGTAGTACTAACAGGGGCCCGGGAGGCTACACCTTC. Translating gives CASSSTNRGPGGYTF.

This clonotype occurred many times. The rearrangement links TRBV5-6 to TRBJ2-7; 7 bases map to TRBD1. Germline-derived CDR1 and CDR2 are SGHDT and YYEEEE. The CDR3 runs 14 residues. J lost 0 bases, V lost 6 bases, and 6 bases had no gene match. Here the CDR3 reads CASNGQENSYEQYF. In nucleotides, the CDR3 is TGTGCCAGCAACGGACAGGAAAACTCCTACGAGCAGTACTTC.

This clonotype has only one observation. The rearrangement uses TRBV5-1 and TRBJ2-1; weak D call: TRBD2 (6 bases). Deletions cut 3 bases from V and 0 bases from J, with 13 bases between. CDR1 is SGHRS and CDR2 is YFSETQ in the germline V gene. The CDR3 sequence is 16 residues long. Here the CDR3 DNA reads TGCGCCAGCAGCTCCTTACAGCGGGTCTCCTACAATGAGCAGTTCTTC. Amino acids: CASSSLQRVSYNEQFF.

As regards this clonotype: An end of the junction differs from the germline gene, which may be a read error. This sequence joins TRBV6-1 and TRBJ2-4, with 7 bases fitting TRBD1. Per the germline V gene, CDR1 is MNHNS and CDR2 is SASEGT. The CDR3 is made up of 17 amino acids. DNA for the CDR3: TGTGCCGGCAGAACGATCGAGACAGGGACAGACAAAAACATTCAGTACTTC. As protein: CAGRTIETGTDKNIQYF.

V is TRBV7-2 and J is TRBJ2-1; the D is unclear. The germline CDR1 and CDR2 sequences are SGHTA and FQGNSA. The V end lost 7 bases, the J end lost 1 base, and 11 bases lay between the germline ends. The CDR3 is made up of 14 amino acids. The CDR3 DNA is TGTGCCAGCACCCCGGTCGGTTCCTACAATGAGCAGTTCTTC. Translation gives CASTPVGSYNEQFF.

Remarks on this clonotype: A read error may explain this, as a much larger clone is one base away. The rearrangement links TRBV6-5 to TRBJ2-5, with 9 bases matching TRBD2. Germline values: CDR1 MNHEY, CDR2 SVGAGI. CDR3 length equals 16 residues. The J segment lost 4 bases and the V segment lost 6 bases, leaving 12 bases of the junction unmatched. CDR3 in amino acids: CASRFMAGGILETQYF. CDR3 DNA: TGTGCCAGCAGGTTTATGGCGGGGGGGATCCTAGAGACCCAGTACTTC.

The genes are TRBV7-9 and TRBJ2-7, with TRBD1 as a possible D gene (6 bases). Germline values: CDR1 SEHNR, CDR2 FQNEAQ (reference sequence). CDR3 size: 15 residues. V lost 5 bases to trimming and J lost 2 bases, with 16 bases between them. CDR3 DNA sequence: TGTGCCAGCAGCACCCTGCAGGGGACCACCTACGAGCAGTACTTC. This codes for CASSTLQGTTYEQYF.

About this clonotype: Possible read error: a much larger clone is one base away. The chain employs TRBV6-2 or TRBV6-3 and TRBJ2-1; TRBD2 agrees at 9 bases. The germline CDR1 and CDR2 sequences are MNHEY and SVGEGT. The CDR3 runs to 15 residues. The trim removed 2 bases at V and 2 bases at J, leaving 1 base unmatched. DNA for the CDR3: TGTGCCAGCAGTTACGCGGGAGGGACCTACAATGAGCAGTTCTTC. Translated: CASSYAGGTYNEQFF.